This TCR beta chain came from a study of T cells after yellow fever vaccination. Across the study: Fractions of low cell number were prepared using SMART-Seq v4 Ultra Low Input.

Synthesis of TCR cDNA relied on 5'RACE template switching, which attached a universal primer site and UMIs. TCRdb processed the 5' RACE reads anew with MiXCR; each CDR3 protein has one entry. Found here are 350,000 to 550,000 distinct CDR3 sequences, roughly 20% of them singletons; the top ten hold over 15%. The sequences come from PBMCs, collected before the yellow fever booster vaccination. The sequence came from a man in his late teens or twenties who received the YFV17D yellow fever vaccine.

CDR3 region: CASSLEGQYGYTF. The CDR3 DNA sequence: TGCGCCAGCAGCTTGGAAGGGCAATATGGCTACACCTTC. The chain recombines TRBV5-1 with TRBJ1-2, with D uncertain. Trimming took 0 bases from V and 5 from J, leaving 8 bases between them. The CDR3 totals 13 residues. CDR1 is SGHRS, CDR2 YFSETQ, per germline.